The present T cell receptor (beta chain) was sequenced within a study of blood T cell repertoires in COVID-19. Trimming at V came to 1 base and at J to 7 bases, leaving 7 bases not matched to a gene. Germline V gene data show CDR1 as SGHNT and CDR2 as YENEEA. CDR3 length equals 16 residues. The assay was immunoSEQ multiplex PCR, and TCRdb's table has in-frame clones only and misses some. This sample has 150,000 to 200,000 clones; 79% occur once, and the top ten carry 7% to 10%. The J gene is TRBJ2-1, the V gene TRBV11-3; 10 nucleotides align to TRBD1. The sample taken for sequencing was peripheral blood. The origin of this receptor is a woman aged 60-75 years with COVID-19, enrolled during active disease. The CDR3 region has the DNA TGTGCCAGCAGCTTAGTGGGCCAGGGACAGGGGAATGAGCAGTTCTTC. It is translated as CASSLVGQGQGNEQFF.